This passage covers 14 T cell receptor beta chains from one sample sequenced in a study of T cells after yellow fever vaccination. TCRdb fed the 5' RACE reads into MiXCR, producing one record per CDR3 protein. Of about 210,000 distinct CDR3 sequences in the sample, about 3% were seen once. Sequencing was performed on CD4+ T cells sorted from PBMCs, taken 10 days after the yellow fever booster vaccination. These receptors all stem from a man aged 18 to 29 who received the YFV17D yellow fever vaccine.

This clonotype appeared many times. The CDR3 DNA sequence: TGTGCCAGCAGTCCGGGGACAGGGAACGGCTACACCTTC. Protein sequence: CASSPGTGNGYTF. The V gene is TRBV27, the J gene TRBJ1-2; 9 nucleotides match TRBD1. With V trimmed by 5 bases and J by 8 bases, 6 bases remained unmatched. The CDR3 totals 13 residues. In germline, CDR1 is MNHEY, CDR2 SMNVEV (reference sequence).

This clonotype has ten or more counts. V usage is TRBV5-5 and J usage is TRBJ1-6, with D perhaps matching TRBD1 (6 bases). The V gene's germline CDR1 is SGHKS and CDR2 YYEKEE (reference sequence). This CDR3 is built from 16 residues. The V end lost 7 bases, the J end lost 6 bases, and 20 bases lay between the germline ends. CDR3 nucleotide sequence: TGTGCCAGCGCTCGATATCCGGGGGCGTCTAATTCACCCCTCCACTTT. It encodes CASARYPGASNSPLHF. The variable domain in full, completed from reference TRBV5-5 and TRBJ1-6, reads DAGVTQSPTHLIKTRGQQVTLRCSPISGHKSVSWYQQVLGQGPQFIFQYYEKEERGRGNFPDRFSARQFPNYSSELNVNALLLGDSALYLCASARYPGASNSPLHFGNGTRLTVT.

This clonotype was counted ten times or more. V gene TRBV6-1 combines with J gene TRBJ2-7; D is uncertain. CDR1 is MNHNS, CDR2 SASEGT, per germline. The CDR3 consists of 13 residues. The V end was cut by 5 bases, the J end by 7 bases, with 15 bases between. The CDR3 nucleotides read TGTGCCAGCAGTCACCCTCAGTGGTTGGAGCAGTACGTC. Protein sequence: CASSHPQWLEQYV.

J is TRBJ1-1 and V is TRBV7-6; unclear D gene. Germline CDR1 is SGHVS and CDR2 is FNYEAQ. The CDR3 contains 15 residues. Trimming shortened V by 5 bases and J by 1 base, and 14 bases separated the two germline ends. The CDR3 spells CASSQMRGKNTEAFF. CDR3 DNA: TGTGCCAGCAGCCAAATGAGAGGGAAGAACACTGAAGCTTTCTTT.

This chain joins TRBV19 and TRBJ1-5; tentative D call: TRBD1 (6 bases). The ends were cut back, 4 bases at V and 4 bases at J, with 11 bases in the middle. Germline loops: CDR1 LNHDA, CDR2 SQIVND (reference sequence). The CDR3 is 14 amino acids. Written as DNA, the CDR3 is TGTGCCAGTAGTACCTTACAGGGAAATCAGCCCCAGCATTTT. It yields the protein CASSTLQGNQPQHF.

This clonotype has a count of ten or more. CDR3: CASSLGGSPYEQYV. DNA of the CDR3: TGCGCCAGCAGCTTAGGGGGGAGCCCCTACGAGCAGTACGTC. The rearrangement uses TRBV5-1 and TRBJ2-7; D might be TRBD1 or TRBD2, each matching 6 bases. CDR1 is SGHRS, CDR2 YFSETQ, per germline. CDR3 size: 14 residues. V was trimmed by 2 bases and J by 2 bases, leaving 11 bases between them.

The chain links TRBV29-1 to TRBJ1-2; 7 nucleotides match TRBD1. The CDR3 consists of 13 residues. V shed 7 bases and J 5 bases; nucleotides not matched to a gene: 10. From germline, CDR1 is SQVTM and CDR2 ANQGSEA. CDR3 nucleotides: TGCAGCGCCGGTTGGGACAGCGGTTATGGCTACACCTTC. Translated: CSAGWDSGYGYTF.

This clonotype was counted at least ten times. This sequence joins TRBV2 and TRBJ2-1; 10 positions match TRBD2. The CDR3 spans 17 residues. V was clipped by 7 bases and J by 3 bases; unmatched bases: 12. Looked up from germline, CDR1 is SNHLY and CDR2 is FYNNEI. Written as DNA, the CDR3 is TGTGCCAGCATGAGGAGGCTAGCGGGGGAGATCTACAATGAGCAGTTCTTC. Translated: CASMRRLAGEIYNEQFF.

This clonotype was recorded many times. This sequence joins TRBV5-5 and TRBJ2-1; TRBD1 aligns across 9 bases. CDR1 is SGHKS and CDR2 is YYEKEE in the germline V gene (reference sequence). V trimming: 0 bases; J trimming: 10 bases; junction bases outside the gene matches: 5. CDR3 size: 14 residues. CDR3: CASSLGTGVGEQFF. CDR3 coding DNA: TGTGCCAGCAGCTTGGGGACAGGGGTTGGAGAGCAGTTCTTC.

The table lists this clonotype with many counts. CDR3 loop: CASSHLRGVYFF. The CDR3 bases are TGTGCCAGCAGTCACCTCCGAGGGGTTTACTTCTTC. J is TRBJ2-1 and V is TRBV3-1; TRBD1 or TRBD2 may be the D gene (5 bases each). Trimming left V 6 bases short and J 16 bases short, with 19 bases between. CDR1 and CDR2 (germline): LGHDT, YNNKEL (reference sequence). This CDR3 has 12 residues.

The sample holds a few counts of this clonotype. The chain joins TRBV20-1 to TRBJ2-2, with 12 nucleotides matching TRBD2. The germline V gene has CDR1 DFQATT and CDR2 SNEGSKA (reference sequence). The CDR3 consists of 15 residues. V lost 3 bases to trimming and J lost 7 bases; unmatched junction nucleotides: 6. The CDR3 region has the DNA TGCAGTGCTAGCAAGCGACTAGCGGGGGTCGGGGAGCTGTTTTTT. Translation: CSASKRLAGVGELFF.

This clonotype was picked up many times. This sequence joins TRBV29-1 and TRBJ2-3; 8 positions match TRBD1. Germline-derived CDR1 and CDR2 are SQVTM and ANQGSEA. The CDR3 runs to 11 residues. V lost 8 bases to trimming and J lost 6 bases; unmatched junction nucleotides: 4. The CDR3 nucleotides read TGCAGCATGGACAGGGTGGATACGCAGTATTTT. Protein product: CSMDRVDTQYF.

This clonotype was seen ten or more times. This chain connects TRBV5-1 to TRBJ2-5; D perhaps matches TRBD2 (6 bases). Per germline, CDR1 SGHRS and CDR2 YFSETQ. Trimming pared 2 bases from V and 5 bases from J, leaving 10 bases between. This CDR3 has 13 amino acids. CDR3 bases: TGCGCCAGCAGCTTAGAGCGGGCGGAGACCCAGTACTTC. Translated: CASSLERAETQYF.

This clonotype was seen many times. The chain couples TRBV6-2 or TRBV6-3 to TRBJ2-5; D gene unclear. The CDR3 runs to 15 residues. Trimming pared 2 bases from V and 0 bases from J, leaving 10 bases between. The germline CDR1 and CDR2 sequences are MNHEY and SVGEGT. The CDR3 nucleotides are TGTGCCAGCAGTTACGGGCTTTGGAACCAAGAGACCCAGTACTTC. It codes for CASSYGLWNQETQYF.